These 14 T cell receptor beta chains were sequenced from one sample in a study of Graves' ophthalmopathy and Graves' hyperthyroidism. Using RNA transcripts, the TCR beta CDR3 regions were amplified. Scientists carried out first-round RT-PCR using HTBI primers and then a second-round multiplex PCR. TCRdb re-derived calls from the multiplex PCR reads in MiXCR, one entry per CDR3 protein. The sample lists a few hundred thousand distinct CDR3 sequences, 17% seen once, with 2% to 3% in the top ten. The sample was peripheral blood. The receptor source for this set is an adult woman with stable Graves' hyperthyroidism.

This clonotype was found many times. The junction does not match germline at one end; this may be a read error. This chain uses TRBV7-9 with TRBJ2-2; no clear D gene. In germline, CDR1 is SEHNR, CDR2 FQNEAQ (reference sequence). The CDR3 is 14 amino acids. CDR3: CASSLVRNTGELFF. DNA of the CDR3: TGTGCCAGCAGTTTAGTCAGAAACACCGGGGAGCTGTTTTTT.

The sample holds many counts of this clonotype. This chain links TRBV20-1 with TRBJ1-6, with D possibly TRBD1 on 6 matching bases. With 7 bases removed from V and 7 bases from J, the gap between germline ends came to 17 bases. CDR3 length: 14 amino acids. The germline V gene has CDR1 DFQATT and CDR2 SNEGSKA (reference sequence). In nucleotides, the CDR3 is TGCAGTGTCCGGACAGAAATTGTGAATTCACCCCTCCACTTT. The encoded protein is CSVRTEIVNSPLHF.

This clonotype was recorded at least ten times. The genes are TRBV20-1 and TRBJ1-3; D ambiguous. Trimming removed 4 bases from V and 0 bases from J, with 7 bases in between. CDR3 length: 13 amino acids. From germline, CDR1 is DFQATT and CDR2 SNEGSKA (reference sequence). This CDR3 reads CSAMPSSGNTIYF. The CDR3 nucleotides are TGCAGTGCTATGCCGAGCTCTGGAAACACCATATATTTT.

This clonotype has at least ten counts. The chain employs TRBV28 and TRBJ2-5; D gene uncertain. The CDR3 contains 12 residues. The germline V and J ends were trimmed by 2 bases and 4 bases, with 5 bases remaining between them. Germline CDR1 and CDR2: MDHEN and SYDVKM. The CDR3 DNA reads as TGTGCCAGCAGTTTAGGCTTAGAGACCCAGTACTTC. It translates to CASSLGLETQYF.

This clonotype was recorded at least ten times. This chain joins TRBV27 and TRBJ2-7; 8 nucleotides align to TRBD1. Germline V lookup: CDR1 MNHEY, CDR2 SMNVEV (reference sequence). With V trimmed by 0 bases and J by 6 bases, 10 bases remained unmatched. The CDR3 length is 16 residues. DNA of the CDR3: TGTGCCAGCAGTTTATCAGGACAGGGAGGTTTAAGCGAGCAGTACTTC. It codes for CASSLSGQGGLSEQYF.

This clonotype was found many times. V is TRBV28 and J is TRBJ2-5; D ambiguous. This CDR3 region has 14 residues. Trimming took off 3 bases at V and 2 bases at J, with 10 bases between the two ends. The germline CDR1 and CDR2 sequences are MDHEN and SYDVKM. CDR3 residues: CASSFLSGQETQYF. The CDR3 coding sequence is TGTGCCAGCAGTTTCCTTTCTGGGCAAGAGACCCAGTACTTC. The full variable domain, completed using reference TRBV28 and TRBJ2-5, is DVKVTQSSRYLVKRTGEKVFLECVQDMDHENMFWYRQDPGLGLRLIYFSYDVKMKEKGDIPEGYSVSREKKERFSLILESASTNQTSMYLCASSFLSGQETQYFGPGTRLLVL.

There are a few counts of this clonotype. A much larger clone differs by one base, so this may be a read error. V is TRBV30 and J is TRBJ1-1; D call uncertain. Germline CDR1 GTSNPN, CDR2 SVGIG (reference sequence). This CDR3 has 11 amino acids. In nucleotides, the CDR3 is TGTGCCTTGAGTGTACGGACTGAAGCTTTCTTT. Translated: CALSVRTEAFF.

This clonotype was detected ten times or more. V usage is TRBV2 and J usage is TRBJ1-6, with 7 bases matching TRBD1. The CDR3 runs to 16 residues. Per germline, CDR1 SNHLY and CDR2 FYNNEI. The J segment lost 7 bases and the V segment lost 1 base, leaving 7 bases of the junction unmatched. This CDR3 is CASSEVPTGMNSPLHF. In DNA form, the CDR3 reads TGTGCCAGCAGTGAAGTTCCGACAGGGATGAATTCACCCCTCCACTTT.

This clonotype was counted many times. The chain uses TRBV12-3 or TRBV12-4 and TRBJ2-5; 9 nucleotides match TRBD2. The junction had 8 bases not matched to a gene; V was cut back by 8 bases and J by 4 bases. The CDR3 extends over 14 amino acids. The CDR3 DNA is TGTGCCAGCGGGTTCGGCGGGAGGGGAGAGACCCAGTACTTC. Amino acid sequence: CASGFGGRGETQYF.

This clonotype came up many times. The chain joins TRBV6-1 to TRBJ1-1, with D hard to call. Germline CDR1 is MNHNS and CDR2 is SASEGT. Deletions cut 2 bases from V and 7 bases from J, with 8 bases between. The CDR3 has 12 residues. CDR3 coding DNA: TGTGCCAGCAGTGAATCGGGGTTTGAAGCTTTCTTT. Translating gives CASSESGFEAFF.

A remark on this clonotype: This may be a read error: a much more frequent sequence differs by one nucleotide. This chain joins TRBV11-2 and TRBJ2-5; D unclear. The CDR3 length is 14 residues. Germline CDR1 is SGHAT and CDR2 is FQNNGV. Deletions cut 1 base from V and 5 bases from J, with 11 bases between. CDR3 sequence (DNA): TGTGCCAGCAGCTTAGTAGGTGACGCGGAGACCCAGTACTTC. This sequence encodes CASSLVGDAETQYF. The complete variable domain, with remaining parts taken from reference TRBV11-2 and TRBJ2-5, reads EAGVAQSPRYKIIEKRQSVAFWCNPISGHATLYWYQQILGQGPKLLIQFQNNGVVDDSQLPKDRFSAERLKGVDSTLKIQPAKLEDSAVYLCASSLVGDAETQYFGPGTRLLVL.

The chain carries TRBV12-3 or TRBV12-4 and TRBJ2-7, with 12 bases aligning to TRBD1. V was clipped by 3 bases and J by 7 bases; unmatched bases: 4. The CDR3 spans 14 residues. DNA for the CDR3: TGTGCCAGCAGTTTCCGGGACAGGGGGCGGGAGCAGTACTTC. It yields the protein CASSFRDRGREQYF.

This clonotype was seen more than once but under ten times. The CDR3 is CASSQVPGANYGYTF. CDR3 coding DNA: TGCGCCAGCAGCCAAGTCCCGGGGGCGAACTATGGCTACACCTTC. The chain carries TRBV4-1 and TRBJ1-2, with D perhaps TRBD1 (6 bases). Germline V gene data show CDR1 as MGHRA and CDR2 as YSYEKL. There are 15 residues in the CDR3. The germline V and J ends were trimmed by 1 base and 2 bases, with 11 bases remaining between them.

At least ten counts were recorded for this clonotype. This chain connects TRBV12-3 or TRBV12-4 to TRBJ2-7, with TRBD2 identical over 10 bases. V dropped 6 bases and J dropped 6; count of bases not matched to a gene: 14. The CDR3 sequence is 16 residues long. The CDR3 here is CASSLASGRNVREQYF. For the CDR3, the DNA is TGTGCCAGCAGCCTCGCTAGCGGGAGAAATGTTCGCGAGCAGTACTTC.